This TCR beta chain was sequenced during a study of T-cell memory formation after mild COVID-19. Whole-study results and caveats: SARS-CoV-2 specificity was not confirmed for second-wave clones peaking on day 37.

UMIs and sample barcodes were carried by the TCR alpha and TCR beta cDNA libraries that 5'RACE produced using constant-segment primers. TCRdb independently ran MiXCR on the 5' RACE reads; one entry per CDR3 protein. Counted here are around 150,000 distinct CDR3 sequences, more than 14% occurring once; the ten biggest clones make up approximately 14%. Trimming left V 7 bases short and J 1 base short, with 16 bases between. Germline CDR1 and CDR2: SGHVS and FQNEAQ. The CDR3 runs to 15 residues. To note about this clonotype: What it recognizes is unknown.

The chain is built from TRBV7-8 and TRBJ1-2; the D gene is possibly TRBD1 (6 bases). Sequencing used PBMCs or a T cell subset sorted from them (not recorded which). The sequence was collected from an adult woman who had mild COVID-19 (a few samples of this study predate the infection). Cell type and time point are not known. In nucleotides, the CDR3 is TGTGCCAGCACCCAAAGAGGGGGACATAACTATGGCTACACCTTC. Its translation: CASTQRGGHNYGYTF.